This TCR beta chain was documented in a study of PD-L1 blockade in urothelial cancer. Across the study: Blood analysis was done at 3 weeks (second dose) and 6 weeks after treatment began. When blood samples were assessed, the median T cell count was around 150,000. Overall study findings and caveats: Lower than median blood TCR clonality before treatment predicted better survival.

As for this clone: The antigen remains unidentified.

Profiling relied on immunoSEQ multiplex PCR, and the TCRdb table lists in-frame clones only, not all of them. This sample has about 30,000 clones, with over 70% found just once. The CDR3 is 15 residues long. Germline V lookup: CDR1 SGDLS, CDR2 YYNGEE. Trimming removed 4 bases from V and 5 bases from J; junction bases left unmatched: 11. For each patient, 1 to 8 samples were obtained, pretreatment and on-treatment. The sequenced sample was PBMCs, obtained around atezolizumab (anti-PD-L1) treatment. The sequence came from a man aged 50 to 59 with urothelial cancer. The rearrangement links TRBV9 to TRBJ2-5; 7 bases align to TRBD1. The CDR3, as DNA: TGTGCCAGCAGCCCCCGGGACAGTGTAAGGGAGACCCAGTACTTC. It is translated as CASSPRDSVRETQYF. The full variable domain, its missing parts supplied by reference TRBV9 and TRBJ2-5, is DSGVTQTPKHLITATGQRVTLRCSPRSGDLSVYWYQQSLDQGLQFLIQYYNGEERAKGNILERFSAQQFPDLHSELNLSSLELGDSALYFCASSPRDSVRETQYFGPGTRLLVL.